This T cell receptor (beta chain) appears in the sequencing data of a study of naive and memory T cell subsets. Whole-study results and caveats: This RNA-based method may be sensitive to activation-related transcript changes.

As concerns this clonotype: Its antigen remains unknown.

Per germline, CDR1 DFQATT and CDR2 SNEGSKA (reference sequence). With 3 bases clipped from V and 7 bases from J, the junction kept 19 bases outside the gene matches. The CDR3 loop spans 20 amino acids. Four PCR rounds used nested alpha and beta constant region primers plus the SP2 primer. Blood and skin TCR RNA was reverse transcribed with alpha and beta constant primers. TCRdb re-analysed the 5' RACE reads in MiXCR, keeping a single row per CDR3 protein. The sample includes more than 60,000 distinct CDR3 sequences, more than 6.5% of them seen just once. A UMI-containing oligonucleotide was joined by 3' ligation to the TCR cDNA template. Cells were not sorted; total RNA input targeted about 1 to 1000 ng.

The gene calls are TRBV20-1 and TRBJ2-1; 15 nucleotides agree with TRBD2. The clonotype comes from a female donor in good health. This chain's CDR3 is CSARNPRTSGGARGSNEQFF. DNA for the CDR3: TGCAGTGCTAGGAATCCCCGGACTAGCGGGGGGGCCAGAGGATCTAATGAGCAGTTCTTC.